The 14 T cell receptor beta chains listed next were all sequenced from one sample in a study of T-cell memory formation after mild COVID-19. TCRdb called the 5' RACE reads again in MiXCR, with one record for every CDR3 protein. This sample carries about 150,000 distinct CDR3 sequences, around 21% of them seen once, and the ten largest clones take around 2.4%. Source material: PBMCs or a T cell subset sorted from them (not recorded which). The receptor set was obtained from an adult woman who had mild COVID-19 (a few samples of this study predate the infection). Cell type and time point are not known.

The sample holds a few counts of this clonotype. This sequence joins TRBV20-1 and TRBJ1-4, with D hard to call. V was shortened by 4 bases and J by 4 bases, with 7 bases between the two germline ends. The CDR3 is made up of 12 amino acids. Germline V gene data show CDR1 as DFQATT and CDR2 as SNEGSKA (reference sequence). CDR3 in amino acids: CSATPSNEKLFF. The CDR3 region has the DNA TGCAGTGCTACTCCCAGTAATGAAAAACTGTTTTTT.

This clonotype has more than one count but fewer than ten. The chain carries TRBV5-1 and TRBJ2-2; TRBD2 agrees at 10 bases. The CDR3 has 16 residues. The J segment lost 4 bases and the V segment lost 5 bases, leaving 8 bases of the junction unmatched. The germline V gene has CDR1 SGHRS and CDR2 YFSETQ. The CDR3 coding sequence is TGCGCCAGCAGGTTTGGGCTAGCGGGAGTCACCGGGGAGCTGTTTTTT. It is translated as CASRFGLAGVTGELFF.

This clonotype appeared a few times. The rearrangement links TRBV7-9 to TRBJ1-2; D is unresolved. Trimming shortened V by 6 bases and J by 2 bases, and 16 bases separated the two germline ends. The CDR3 covers 15 residues. Looked up from germline, CDR1 is SEHNR and CDR2 is FQNEAQ (reference sequence). The CDR3 loop reads CASRVLEAANYGYTF. CDR3 bases: TGTGCCAGCAGGGTTTTGGAGGCGGCAAACTATGGCTACACCTTC.

This clonotype has only a few counts. The gene calls are TRBV5-1 and TRBJ2-3; possible D gene TRBD1, 6 bases. Trimming shortened V by 2 bases and J by 2 bases, and 12 bases separated the two germline ends. CDR1 SGHRS and CDR2 YFSETQ come from the germline V gene. The length of the CDR3 is 15 residues. The CDR3 nucleotides read TGCGCCAGCAGCTTAGGTGGACAGCTCACAGATACGCAGTATTTT. It is translated as CASSLGGQLTDTQYF.

Only a few counts were recorded for this clonotype. CDR3 nucleotides: TGTGCCAGCAGCTCCAGGGGCGCGAACGGGGAGCTGTTTTTT. Amino acid sequence: CASSSRGANGELFF. J is TRBJ2-2 and V is TRBV11-3; tentative D call: TRBD1 (6 bases). Trimming stripped 4 bases from V and 7 bases from J, with 13 bases between. Germline CDR1 and CDR2: SGHNT and YENEEA. The CDR3 sequence is 14 residues long.

This clonotype has more than one count but fewer than ten. V usage is TRBV9 and J usage is TRBJ1-2; D is uncertain. The CDR3 is made up of 14 amino acids. Germline lookup yields CDR1 SGDLS and CDR2 YYNGEE. The V and J ends lost 0 bases and 3 bases respectively, with 9 bases between them. Here the CDR3 DNA reads TGTGCCAGCAGCGTAGACCCGAGGGACTATGGCTACACCTTC. Translation gives CASSVDPRDYGYTF.

This clonotype was picked up a small number of times. The V gene is TRBV24-1, the J gene TRBJ2-5, with unresolved D. V lost 7 bases, J lost 6 bases, and 14 bases lay in between. The CDR3 totals 13 residues. Germline V CDR1 and CDR2: KGHDR, SFDVKD. The CDR3 is CATSGRLAKTQYF. As DNA, the CDR3 is TGTGCCACCAGCGGACGGCTTGCTAAGACCCAGTACTTC.

This clonotype occurred a few times. The chain couples TRBV7-6 to TRBJ2-3, with unresolved D. The CDR3 extends over 15 amino acids. Trimming took 0 bases from V and 6 from J, leaving 13 bases between them. The germline gives CDR1 SGHVS, CDR2 FNYEAQ. This CDR3 is CASSLAHLGSDTQYF. Here the CDR3 DNA reads TGTGCCAGCAGCTTAGCGCATCTGGGTTCGGATACGCAGTATTTT.

The chain employs TRBV20-1 and TRBJ1-3; 7 nucleotides match TRBD1. V gave up 4 bases and J gave up 6 bases; unmatched junction bases: 9. This CDR3 has 14 amino acids. Looked up from germline, CDR1 is DFQATT and CDR2 is SNEGSKA (reference sequence). The CDR3 protein is CSANTDRKANTIYF. CDR3 nucleotide sequence: TGCAGTGCTAATACGGACAGGAAGGCAAACACCATATATTTT.

This clonotype has more than one count but fewer than ten. The rearrangement joins TRBV7-3 to TRBJ1-1, with D uncertain. Per germline, CDR1 SGHTA and CDR2 FQGTGA. The CDR3 totals 13 residues. V was shortened by 4 bases and J by 1 base, with 7 bases between the two germline ends. CDR3 nucleotides: TGTGCCAGCAGCTATTCCCCGAACACTGAAGCTTTCTTT. Protein: CASSYSPNTEAFF.

The CDR3 nucleotides are TGTGCCATCAAGACAGGGAGTGGGGCCAACGTCCTGACTTTC. It codes for CAIKTGSGANVLTF. J is TRBJ2-6 and V is TRBV10-3, with 7 bases that match TRBD1. The CDR3 has 14 residues. With 7 bases clipped from V and 3 bases from J, the junction kept 3 bases outside the gene matches. Looked up from germline, CDR1 is ENHRY and CDR2 is SYGVKD.

The V call is TRBV20-1, the J call TRBJ1-1; TRBD1 agrees at 11 bases. This CDR3 is 15 amino acids long. Per the germline V gene, CDR1 is DFQATT and CDR2 is SNEGSKA (reference sequence). V was clipped by 6 bases and J by 3 bases; unmatched bases: 9. The DNA for the CDR3 is TGCAGTGCGAGGGACAGGGGGAAAGGAGACACTGAAGCTTTCTTT. Its protein product is CSARDRGKGDTEAFF.

This chain connects TRBV12-3 or TRBV12-4 to TRBJ2-3; no firm D call. Trimming stripped 5 bases from V and 8 bases from J, with 11 bases between. The CDR3 loop spans 12 amino acids. CDR3 DNA: TGTGCCAGCAGTCGGACGGCCTTTACGCAGTATTTT. Translating it yields CASSRTAFTQYF.

The J gene is TRBJ2-5, the V gene TRBV24-1, with D maybe TRBD2 (5 bases). V shed 2 bases and J shed 4 bases, with 13 bases lying between them. From germline, CDR1 is KGHDR and CDR2 SFDVKD. The CDR3 runs 15 residues. CDR3 loop: CATSDYKDSSETQYF. The CDR3 DNA follows: TGTGCCACCAGTGATTATAAGGACTCTTCAGAGACCCAGTACTTC.